What follows describes a single T cell receptor (beta chain). This sample is drawn from a study of a mutant IDH1 vaccine in newly diagnosed glioma. Stated time point: baseline, week 1 (first vaccination visit). Treatment in this sample: pre-vaccination baseline after standard-of-care therapy. The data were produced by immunoSEQ multiplex PCR, yet TCRdb's version contains in-frame clones alone and is incomplete. Of about 34,000 clones listed, about four fifths were seen once; the top ten hold roughly 9%. Sequencing was performed on peripheral blood mononuclear cells (PBMCs), taken from a glioma patient treated with radiotherapy, temozolomide or both. The sequence came from a man in his forties or fifties with glioma. Some clones in this sample may be carry-over from other donors' samples.

The CDR3 bases are TGCGCCAGCAGCCAAGAGGCCAGGGGGCTCGTCGCTGAAGCTTTCTTT. It encodes CASSQEARGLVAEAFF. The rearrangement joins TRBV4-1 to TRBJ1-1; 8 bases are shared with TRBD1. The CDR3 sequence is 16 residues long. Germline values: CDR1 MGHRA, CDR2 YSYEKL. V lost 0 bases and J lost 6; bases outside the gene matches: 9.